This is a list of T cell receptor beta chains from one sample in a study of T cells in Graves' hyperthyroidism and ophthalmopathy. One entry per CDR3 protein, called by TCRdb with MiXCR from the multiplex PCR reads. The sample carries more than 500,000 distinct CDR3 sequences, 15% to 20% recorded once. Sequencing input: blood. The source of these receptors is a young woman with Graves' hyperthyroidism. Both conserved end residues are part of each CDR3. D genes are given only for firm matches. Clone size appears in some rows only: once, few, many, or a class for an expanded clone.

TRBV14	few	15	TRBJ1-3	-	TGTGCCAGCAGCCAAGCGGGCTTCTCTGGAAACACCATATATTTT	CASSQAGFSGNTIYF
TRBV19	-	17	TRBJ2-5	-	TGTGCCAGTAGTATAGTAACTAGCAGGGTTGAACAAGAGACCCAGTACTTC	CASSIVTSRVEQETQYF
TRBV2	few	12	TRBJ1-2	-	TGTGCCAGCAGTGAAGGTTGGTCAGGCTACACCTTC	CASSEGWSGYTF
TRBV25-1	few	14	TRBJ1-1	TRBD1	TGTGCCAGCAGTGATCCCACAGGGGGCACTGAAGCTTTCTTT	CASSDPTGGTEAFF
TRBV28	many	12	TRBJ1-5	-	TGTGCCAGCAGTCGCAAGACTCAGCCCCAGCATTTT	CASSRKTQPQHF
TRBV4-3	-	18	TRBJ2-3	TRBD1	TGCGCCAGCAGCCAAGCGGGACAGGGGATCGGAGGCACAGATACGCAGTATTTT	CASSQAGQGIGGTDTQYF
TRBV7-2	few	18	TRBJ2-1	TRBD2	TGTGCCAGCAGCCGGACTTTAGCGGGGGTGCCCTCCTACAATGAGCAGTTCTTC	CASSRTLAGVPSYNEQFF
TRBV11-2	many	15	TRBJ2-7	TRBD2	TGTGCCAGCAGCTTGTTAGCGGGAGGGGACTACGAGCAGTACTTC	CASSLLAGGDYEQYF
TRBV18	many	12	TRBJ2-1	-	TGTGCCAGCTCACCTGGACTAAATGAGCAGTTCTTC	CASSPGLNEQFF
TRBV12-3/TRBV12-4	-	17	TRBJ2-1	-	TGTGCCAGCAGTTTAGGTTATGGTCAGGTCGCCCCCAATGAGCAGTTCTTC	CASSLGYGQVAPNEQFF
TRBV5-6	few	14	TRBJ2-7	-	TGTGCCAGCAGCTTGGGACTAGAACTTGTCGAGCAGTACTTC	CASSLGLELVEQYF
TRBV2	many	13	TRBJ1-5	-	TGTGCCAGCAGTGAGGGGGCGCGGCAGCCCCAGCATTTT	CASSEGARQPQHF
TRBV3-1	-	15	TRBJ1-2	TRBD1	TGTGCCAGCAGCGGTAACAGGGGTTTAAAGTATGGCTACACCTTC	CASSGNRGLKYGYTF
TRBV30	many	13	TRBJ2-3	-	TGTGCCTGGAGTGTTGGAGGGGCAGATACGCAGTATTTT	CAWSVGGADTQYF
TRBV2	many	13	TRBJ2-5	TRBD1	TGTGCCAGCTTGGACAGGGTTAGAGAGACCCAGTACTTC	CASLDRVRETQYF
TRBV5-1	few	16	TRBJ2-7	TRBD1	TGCGCCAGCAGCTTGGCCCCCCCCAGGGGGTCGGGGGAGCAGTACTTC	CASSLAPPRGSGEQYF
TRBV9	few	18	TRBJ2-2	TRBD2	TGTGCCAGCAGCGTAACCCGGACTAGCGGGAGAGGGACCGGGGAGCTGTTTTTT	CASSVTRTSGRGTGELFF
TRBV28	few	15	TRBJ1-6	TRBD1	TGTGCCAGCAGTCCACAGGGGGCGCGGGGATCACCCCTCCACTTT	CASSPQGARGSPLHF
TRBV6-1	many	15	TRBJ2-2	-	TGTGCCAGCGAACCTTTGGCCTCGAACACCGGGGAGCTGTTTTTT	CASEPLASNTGELFF